This is a list of T cell receptor beta chains from one sample in a study of cytotoxic CD8 clonotypes in ibrutinib-treated CLL. The data were produced by immunoSEQ multiplex PCR, yet TCRdb's version contains in-frame clones alone and is incomplete. The sample has roughly 15,000 clones, around 81% seen once. Source: PBMCs, taken before ibrutinib treatment. The receptors derive from a human donor with chronic lymphocytic leukemia. The CDR3 runs from the conserved cysteine through the conserved F or W. A D gene is named only where the DNA matches it firmly. Clone size appears in some rows only: once, few, many, or a class for an expanded clone.

TRBV27,NA,TRBJ2-7,NA,CASSFGGEQYF,TGTGCCAGCAGTTTCGGTGGCGAGCAGTACTTC
TRBV30,TRBD1,TRBJ1-5,few,CAWSAQGALSQPQHF,TGTGCCTGGAGTGCACAGGGGGCACTGAGTCAGCCCCAGCATTTT
TRBV4-1,NA,TRBJ2-6,once,CASSQDLVVSGANVLTF,TGCGCCAGCAGCCAAGATTTGGTCGTCTCTGGGGCCAACGTCCTGACTTTC
TRBV4-3,NA,TRBJ1-4,NA,CASRRTATNEKLFF,TGCGCCAGCAGACGGACAGCAACTAATGAAAAACTGTTTTTT
TRBV29-1,NA,TRBJ2-4,NA,CSVGMGVAKNIQYF,TGCAGCGTGGGAATGGGTGTAGCCAAAAACATTCAGTACTTC
TRBV28,NA,TRBJ1-5,NA,CASSSRLWGSNQPQHF,TGTGCCAGCAGTTCTAGACTTTGGGGCAGCAATCAGCCCCAGCATTTT
TRBV7-3,NA,TRBJ2-1,NA,CASSSDPGNEQFF,TGTGCCAGCAGCTCGGACCCGGGGAATGAGCAGTTCTTC
TRBV19,TRBD2,TRBJ2-1,NA,CASSIAASGFSYNEQFF,TGTGCCAGTAGTATAGCGGCTAGCGGGTTCTCCTACAATGAGCAGTTCTTC
TRBV7-2,NA,TRBJ1-2,NA,CASSFLDGTKYGYTF,TGTGCCAGCAGCTTCCTAGACGGGACAAAGTATGGCTACACCTTC
TRBV2,TRBD2,TRBJ2-5,once,CAGESGSPGETQYF,TGTGCCGGGGAGAGCGGGAGTCCTGGGGAGACCCAGTACTTC
TRBV28,TRBD2,TRBJ2-7,NA,CASRPPGGGFYEQYF,TGTGCCAGCAGACCTCCCGGGGGAGGGTTCTACGAGCAGTACTTC
TRBV27,NA,TRBJ1-4,NA,CASSPLGRTNEKLFF,TGTGCCAGCAGTCCATTGGGGAGGACTAATGAAAAACTGTTTTTT
TRBV6-1,NA,TRBJ2-7,NA,CASSPSTPYEQYF,TGTGCCAGCAGCCCTTCGACCCCCTACGAGCAGTACTTC
TRBV11-3,TRBD1,TRBJ2-1,NA,CASSFGQGQSEQFF,TGTGCCAGCAGCTTTGGACAGGGGCAGAGTGAGCAGTTCTTC